These T cell receptor beta chains were read from a single sample in a study of blood T cell repertoires in COVID-19. Clones were sequenced by immunoSEQ multiplex PCR, and TCRdb holds only the in-frame ones, with some missing. Seen here are 190,000 or so clones, about 89% observed once, and the top ten hold around 6.6%. Input material: peripheral blood. These TCRs come from a man aged 35 to 55 with acute or convalescent COVID-19. Each CDR3 is given with its conserved first and last residue. D genes are given only for firm matches. The listing skips clone size in some rows; elsewhere it reads once, few, many or a size class.

J gene,V gene,clone size,D gene,CDR3 DNA,CDR3 protein
TRBJ1-5,TRBV3-1/TRBV3-2,-,TRBD1,TGTGCCAGCAGCCAAGACCGGGGACAGGGGGTCAATAGCAATCAGCCCCAGCATTTT,CASSQDRGQGVNSNQPQHF
TRBJ1-1,TRBV3-1/TRBV3-2,-,-,TGTGCCAGCAGCCAAGGACAGGTCCTGAACACTGAAGCTTTCTTT,CASSQGQVLNTEAFF
TRBJ2-7,TRBV15,-,TRBD1,TGTGCCACCAGCGGACCCGGGACAGTTAACTACGAGCAGTACTTC,CATSGPGTVNYEQYF
TRBJ2-2,TRBV2,-,TRBD2,TGTGCCAGCAGCCTCCGGGGGGTGAACACCGGGGAGCTGTTTTTT,CASSLRGVNTGELFF
TRBJ1-6,TRBV7-9,-,-,TGTGCCAGCCGTTTGGGGGGGGCCGATTCACCCCTCCACTTT,CASRLGGADSPLHF
TRBJ1-6,TRBV2,-,-,TGTGCCAGCAGTGAAACTACAGGGTCACCCCTCCACTTT,CASSETTGSPLHF
TRBJ2-2,TRBV11-2,-,-,TGTGCCAGCAGCTCCGGACTACTGAACACCGGGGAGCTGTTTTTT,CASSSGLLNTGELFF
TRBJ2-5,TRBV3-1/TRBV3-2,once,TRBD2,TGTGCCAGCAGCAGTAGGACTAGCGGGTTGGAGACCCAGTACTTC,CASSSRTSGLETQYF
TRBJ1-2,TRBV5-1,-,TRBD1,TGCGCCAGCACCACAGGGGGCAACTATGGCTACACCTTC,CASTTGGNYGYTF
TRBJ2-3,TRBV5-1,-,TRBD2,TGCGCCAGCAGCTCCGACCTAGCGGGGGGCACAGATACGCAGTATTTT,CASSSDLAGGTDTQYF
TRBJ2-3,TRBV3-1/TRBV3-2,-,TRBD2,TGTGCCAGCAGCCCCCGCGGGGGGGCGGGTACAGATACGCAGTATTTT,CASSPRGGAGTDTQYF
TRBJ1-4,TRBV2,-,TRBD1,TGTGCCATACAGGGGCAGGCGGATGAAAAACTGTTTTTT,CAIQGQADEKLFF
TRBJ2-1,TRBV7-2,-,-,TGTGCCAGCAGCTTACCGACTCTTCGCGATGAGCAGTTCTTC,CASSLPTLRDEQFF
TRBJ1-5,TRBV5-6,-,TRBD1,TGTGCCAGCAGCTCCACAGGGGGTGGCAATCAGCCCCAGCATTTT,CASSSTGGGNQPQHF
TRBJ2-1,TRBV4-3,-,-,TGCGCCAGCAGTCGAAAGGAGGGGTATAATTTGTTCTTC,CASSRKEGYNLFF
TRBJ2-3,TRBV2,-,TRBD2,TGTGCCAGCAGTGACCTGGGGACTAGCGGGGGGGCCACAGATACGCAGTATTTT,CASSDLGTSGGATDTQYF
TRBJ2-7,TRBV7-9,-,TRBD1,TGTGCCAGCAGTCCGGCGGACAGGGGCTACGAGCAGTACTTC,CASSPADRGYEQYF
TRBJ1-2,TRBV2,-,-,TGTGCCAGCAGCCAAGATGGGCCAGGAGGCGGCTACACCTTC,CASSQDGPGGGYTF
TRBJ2-7,TRBV5-1,-,TRBD2,TGCGCCAGCAGCTTTCTAGCGGGGGGGTTGGAGCAGTACTTC,CASSFLAGGLEQYF
TRBJ1-5,TRBV30,-,TRBD1,TGTGCCTGGAGTTCATGGACAGGGTCCCTTTCTAGCAATCAGCCCCAGCATTTT,CAWSSWTGSLSSNQPQHF
TRBJ2-2,TRBV12-5,-,TRBD2,TGTGCTAGTGGCCTTTCGAGCGGGGGGGCCGGCGGGGAGCTGTTTTTT,CASGLSSGGAGGELFF
TRBJ1-5,TRBV4-1,-,TRBD1,TGCGCCAGCAGCCAAGAGGACAGGGTCAATCAGCCCCAGCATTTT,CASSQEDRVNQPQHF
TRBJ2-7,TRBV14,once,TRBD1,TGTGCCAGCAGCCGAGACAGGGACAACGAGCAGTACTTC,CASSRDRDNEQYF
TRBJ2-5,TRBV30,few,TRBD2,TGTGCCTGGACTAGCGGGGGGCTCCGGGAGACCCAGTACTTC,CAWTSGGLRETQYF
TRBJ1-4,TRBV10-1,-,-,TGCGCCAGCAGTGACGGCGGCCAGGGTGGTGAAAAACTGTTTTTT,CASSDGGQGGEKLFF
TRBJ2-7,TRBV14,-,-,TGTGCCAGCAGCCAAGATGAGGGGGTCTTCTCCTACGAGCAGTACTTC,CASSQDEGVFSYEQYF
TRBJ2-7,TRBV6-1,-,-,TGTGCCAGCAGTGAAATAGGGGGGGCCTACGAGCAGTACTTC,CASSEIGGAYEQYF
TRBJ2-1,TRBV7-3,once,TRBD1,TGTGCCAGCAGCTTAGAGGCAGGGGGCGGTGAGCAGTTCTTC,CASSLEAGGGEQFF
TRBJ1-3,TRBV7-2,-,TRBD1,TGTGCCAGCAGCTACCGACAGGGGGCCTCTGGAAACACCATATATTTT,CASSYRQGASGNTIYF
TRBJ2-5,TRBV6-1,-,-,TGTGCCAGCAGTGAAGTGTGGCCAGACCAAGAGACCCAGTACTTC,CASSEVWPDQETQYF
TRBJ2-3,TRBV10-2,-,-,TGCGCCAGCACCCCTACAGATACGCAGTATTTT,CASTPTDTQYF
TRBJ2-1,TRBV29-1,-,-,TGCAGCGTTGAAGATCAGGCTGGGAGCGATGAGCAGTTCTTC,CSVEDQAGSDEQFF
TRBJ2-2,TRBV2,-,TRBD2,TGTGCCAGCAAGGCGGGGGTGAACACCGGGGAGCTGTTTTTT,CASKAGVNTGELFF
TRBJ2-1,TRBV7-9,-,TRBD2,TGTGCCAGCAGCCCGGGGGGGCCCTTTTCGCATGAGCAGTTCTTC,CASSPGGPFSHEQFF
TRBJ2-7,TRBV7-2,-,-,TGTGCCAGCAGCTTAGTTTGGGGGGCCTACGAGCAGTACTTC,CASSLVWGAYEQYF
TRBJ2-3,TRBV11-2,-,-,TGTGCCAGCAGCTTACCCCAGGGGCCGACAGATACGCAGTATTTT,CASSLPQGPTDTQYF
TRBJ2-7,TRBV19,-,TRBD1,TGTGCCAGTACCCGGGACAGGAGCTCCTACGAGCAGTACTTC,CASTRDRSSYEQYF
TRBJ1-2,TRBV6-6,-,-,TGTGCCAGCAGTTTATCCGGGACATCGAGGGGCTACACCTTC,CASSLSGTSRGYTF
TRBJ1-2,TRBV18,-,-,TGTGCCAGCTCACGGGGGGACGGCTACACCTTC,CASSRGDGYTF
TRBJ2-2,TRBV5-1,-,-,TGCGCCAGCCACGGGGGACGATCGAACACCGGGGAGCTGTTTTTT,CASHGGRSNTGELFF
TRBJ2-3,TRBV19,-,TRBD2,TGTGCCAGTAGTATTAAGGTAGCGGGGGGGAGCACAGATACGCAGTATTTT,CASSIKVAGGSTDTQYF
TRBJ2-1,TRBV5-1,-,TRBD2,TGCGCCAGCAGCTTGTCGGGGGGTCAGTACAATGAGCAGTTCTTC,CASSLSGGQYNEQFF
TRBJ2-7,TRBV7-8,-,TRBD2,TGTGCCAGCAGCCAGGGACCCCCTTATAGCGGGGGCTACCGCGACGAGCAGTACTTC,CASSQGPPYSGGYRDEQYF
TRBJ1-2,TRBV28,-,TRBD1,TGTGCCAGCAGCCTAGGACAGGGGGCGTATGGCTACACCTTC,CASSLGQGAYGYTF
TRBJ1-1,TRBV29-1,-,TRBD1,TGCAGCGTTGTACAGGGGATAGAGGGTACTGAAGCTTTCTTT,CSVVQGIEGTEAFF
TRBJ2-7,TRBV5-1,-,TRBD1,TGCGCCAGCAGCTTGGGACAGGGGGCGTGGCAGTACTTC,CASSLGQGAWQYF
TRBJ1-4,TRBV7-9,-,-,TGTGCCAGCAGCTCCGGAGCCTCGGGAAAACTGTTTTTT,CASSSGASGKLFF
TRBJ1-1,TRBV6-5,-,TRBD1,TGTGCCAGCAGCCAACAGGGGGCCTGGGGCGACGCTTTCTTT,CASSQQGAWGDAFF
TRBJ2-1,TRBV7-2,-,TRBD2,TGTGCCAGCAGCCCAAGACTAGCCAATGAGCAGTTCTTC,CASSPRLANEQFF
TRBJ1-1,TRBV12-3/TRBV12-4,-,TRBD1,TGTGCCAGCAGTTTAGGGATACAGGGGGAAGCTTTCTTT,CASSLGIQGEAFF